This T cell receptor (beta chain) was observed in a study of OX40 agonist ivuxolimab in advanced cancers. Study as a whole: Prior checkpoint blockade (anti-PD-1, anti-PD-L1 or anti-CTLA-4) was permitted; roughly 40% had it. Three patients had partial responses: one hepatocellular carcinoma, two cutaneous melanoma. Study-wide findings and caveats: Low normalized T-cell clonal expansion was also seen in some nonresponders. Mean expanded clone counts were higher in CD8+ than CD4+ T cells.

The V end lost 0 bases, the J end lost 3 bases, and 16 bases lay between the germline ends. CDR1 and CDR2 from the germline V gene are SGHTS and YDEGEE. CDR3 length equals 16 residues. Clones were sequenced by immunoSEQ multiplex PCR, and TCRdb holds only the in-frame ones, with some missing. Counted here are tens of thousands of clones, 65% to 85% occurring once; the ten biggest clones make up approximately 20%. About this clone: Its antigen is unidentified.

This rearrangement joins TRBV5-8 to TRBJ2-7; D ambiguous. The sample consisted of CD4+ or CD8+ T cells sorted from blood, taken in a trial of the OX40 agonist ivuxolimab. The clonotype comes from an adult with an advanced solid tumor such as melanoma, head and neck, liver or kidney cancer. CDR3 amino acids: CASSLEVGSSVYEQYF. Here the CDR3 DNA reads TGTGCCAGCAGCTTGGAAGTAGGGTCGTCCGTCTACGAGCAGTACTTC.